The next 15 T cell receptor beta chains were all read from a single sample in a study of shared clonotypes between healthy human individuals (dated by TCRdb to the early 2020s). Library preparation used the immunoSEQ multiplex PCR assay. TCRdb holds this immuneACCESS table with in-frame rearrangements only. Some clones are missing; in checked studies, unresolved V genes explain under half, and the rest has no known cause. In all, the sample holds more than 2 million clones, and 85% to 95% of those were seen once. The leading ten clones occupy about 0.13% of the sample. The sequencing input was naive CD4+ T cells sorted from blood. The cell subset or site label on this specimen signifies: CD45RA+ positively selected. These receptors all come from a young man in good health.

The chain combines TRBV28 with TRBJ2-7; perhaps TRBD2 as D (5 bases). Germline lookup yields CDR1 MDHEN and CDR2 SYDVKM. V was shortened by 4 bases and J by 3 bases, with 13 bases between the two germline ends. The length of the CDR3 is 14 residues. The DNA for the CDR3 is TGTGCCAGCAGTTCGTCGGCCCGGGGCTACGAGCAGTACTTC. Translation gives CASSSSARGYEQYF.

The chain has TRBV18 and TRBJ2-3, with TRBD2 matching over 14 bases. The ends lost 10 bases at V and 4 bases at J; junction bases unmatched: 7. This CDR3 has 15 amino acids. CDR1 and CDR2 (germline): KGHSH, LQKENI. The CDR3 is CATPTSGGAADTQYF. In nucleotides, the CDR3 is TGTGCCACCCCGACTAGCGGGGGGGCAGCAGATACGCAGTATTTT.

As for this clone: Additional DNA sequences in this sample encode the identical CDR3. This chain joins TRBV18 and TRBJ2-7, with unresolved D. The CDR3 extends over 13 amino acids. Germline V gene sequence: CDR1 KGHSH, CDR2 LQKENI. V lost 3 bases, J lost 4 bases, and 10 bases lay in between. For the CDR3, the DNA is TGTGCCAGCTCACCTGGGGTCAGGTACGAGCAGTACTTC. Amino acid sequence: CASSPGVRYEQYF.

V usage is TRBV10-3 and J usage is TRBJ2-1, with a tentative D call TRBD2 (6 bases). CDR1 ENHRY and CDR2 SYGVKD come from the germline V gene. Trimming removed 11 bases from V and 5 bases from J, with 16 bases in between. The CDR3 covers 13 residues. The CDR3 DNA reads TGTGCCGTAGCCACCTGGGGGGACAATGAGCAGTTCTTC. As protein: CAVATWGDNEQFF.

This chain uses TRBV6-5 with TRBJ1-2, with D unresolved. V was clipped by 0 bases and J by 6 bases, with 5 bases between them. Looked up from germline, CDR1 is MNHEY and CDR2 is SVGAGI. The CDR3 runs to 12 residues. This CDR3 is CASSYSADGYTF. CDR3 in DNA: TGTGCCAGCAGTTACTCGGCGGATGGCTACACCTTC.

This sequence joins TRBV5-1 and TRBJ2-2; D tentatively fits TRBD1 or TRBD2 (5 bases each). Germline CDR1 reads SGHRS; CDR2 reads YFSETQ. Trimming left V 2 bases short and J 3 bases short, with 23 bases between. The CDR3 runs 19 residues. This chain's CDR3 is CASSFPLGRGVLDTGELFF. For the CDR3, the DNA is TGCGCCAGCAGCTTCCCCCTTGGACGGGGCGTTCTGGACACCGGGGAGCTGTTTTTT.

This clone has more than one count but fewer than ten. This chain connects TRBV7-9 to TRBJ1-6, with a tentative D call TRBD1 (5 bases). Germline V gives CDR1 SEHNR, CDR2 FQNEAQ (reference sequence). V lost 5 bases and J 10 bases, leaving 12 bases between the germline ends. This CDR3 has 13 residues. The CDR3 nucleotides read TGTGCCAGCAGCGAGTCGAGGGGCTCACCCCTCCACTTT. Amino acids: CASSESRGSPLHF.

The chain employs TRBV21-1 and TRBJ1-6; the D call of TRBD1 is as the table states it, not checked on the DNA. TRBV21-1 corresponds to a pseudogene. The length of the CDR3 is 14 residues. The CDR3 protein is CASTLQGLGSPLHF. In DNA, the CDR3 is TGTGCCAGCACTCTACAGGGGTTGGGCTCACCCCTCCACTTT.

The CDR3 region has the DNA TGTGCCAGCAGCGTGCCGGGACTAGCGGGGGTGTGGGAGACCCAGTACTTC. Encoded protein: CASSVPGLAGVWETQYF. The chain combines TRBV11-2 with TRBJ2-5, with 14 nucleotides matching TRBD2. Germline CDR1 reads SGHAT; CDR2 reads FQNNGV. V shed 5 bases, J shed 5 bases, and the junction held 10 bases outside the gene matches. The CDR3 length is 17 residues.

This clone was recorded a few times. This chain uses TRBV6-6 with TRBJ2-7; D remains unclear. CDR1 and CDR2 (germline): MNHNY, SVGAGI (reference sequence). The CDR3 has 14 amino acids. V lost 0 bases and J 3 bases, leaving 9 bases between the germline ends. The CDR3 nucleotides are TGTGCCAGCAGTTACTCGAACGTAGTCTACGAGCAGTACTTC. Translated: CASSYSNVVYEQYF.

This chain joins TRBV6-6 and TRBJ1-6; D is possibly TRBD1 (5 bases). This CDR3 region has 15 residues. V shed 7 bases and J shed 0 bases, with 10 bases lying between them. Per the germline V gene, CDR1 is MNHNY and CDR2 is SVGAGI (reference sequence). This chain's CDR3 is CASNQGNSYNSPLHF. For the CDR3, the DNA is TGTGCCAGCAACCAGGGAAACTCCTATAATTCACCCCTCCACTTT.

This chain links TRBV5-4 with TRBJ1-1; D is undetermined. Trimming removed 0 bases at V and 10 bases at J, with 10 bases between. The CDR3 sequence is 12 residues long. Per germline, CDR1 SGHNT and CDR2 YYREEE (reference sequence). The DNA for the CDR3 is TGTGCCAGCAGCTTGGACGGTTCCCGAGCTTTCTTT. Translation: CASSLDGSRAFF.

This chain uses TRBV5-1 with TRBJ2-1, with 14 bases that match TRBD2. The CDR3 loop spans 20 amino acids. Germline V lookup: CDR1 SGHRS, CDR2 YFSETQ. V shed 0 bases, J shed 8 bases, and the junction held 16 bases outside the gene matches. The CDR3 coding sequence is TGCGCCAGCAGCTTGGCCGCAGGACTAGCGGGAGGTACATTCGGTCATGAGCAGTTCTTC. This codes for CASSLAAGLAGGTFGHEQFF.

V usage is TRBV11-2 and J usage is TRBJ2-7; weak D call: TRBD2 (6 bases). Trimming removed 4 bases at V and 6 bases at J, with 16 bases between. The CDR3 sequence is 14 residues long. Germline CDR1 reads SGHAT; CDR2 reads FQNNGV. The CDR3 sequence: CASSSYDSGAEQYF. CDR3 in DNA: TGTGCCAGCAGCTCCTATGACTCGGGAGCCGAGCAGTACTTC.

CDR3 region: CASSAQSGTIYEQYF. The CDR3 coding sequence is TGTGCCAGCAGTGCGCAGTCCGGGACCATTTACGAGCAGTACTTC. The rearrangement joins TRBV6-1 to TRBJ2-7; D may be TRBD1 or TRBD2 (5 bases each). The V and J ends lost 4 bases and 4 bases respectively, with 17 bases between them. The CDR3 sequence is 15 residues long. The germline gives CDR1 MNHNS, CDR2 SASEGT.